These T cell receptor beta chains were read from a single sample in a study of blood T cell repertoires in COVID-19. Repertoires were generated with immunoSEQ multiplex PCR, while TCRdb's copy carries only in-frame clones and drops some. The repertoire has 150,000 or so clones, around 82% of them found once; the top ten carry 10% to 15%. The sample was peripheral blood. The receptors shown here come from a man in his 60s with active or convalescent COVID-19. Both conserved end residues are part of each CDR3. D genes are given only for firm matches. Part of the rows lack a size; the others show once, few, many or a class for expanded clones.

>TRBV18|.|TRBJ2-3|.
TGTGCCAGCTCATTCCAGTCGGGGGATACGCAGTATTTT
CASSFQSGDTQYF
>TRBV6-5|.|TRBJ2-3|.
TGTGCCAGCAGTCTTAATGCAGGCACAGATACGCAGTATTTT
CASSLNAGTDTQYF
>TRBV19|.|TRBJ2-7|TRBD2
TGTGCCAGTAGTATTACCGGGACTAGTCCCTACGAGCAGTACTTC
CASSITGTSPYEQYF
>TRBV11-3|.|TRBJ2-5|.
TGTGCCAGCAGCTTGAACATACAAGAGACCCAGTACTTC
CASSLNIQETQYF
>TRBV24-1|.|TRBJ1-3|.
TGTGCCACCAGTGATCCGACAGCTGGAAACACCATATATTTT
CATSDPTAGNTIYF
>TRBV6-2/TRBV6-3|few|TRBJ1-2|.
TGTGCCAGCAGCCCCCTCGACAGTTCCTATGGCTACACCTTC
CASSPLDSSYGYTF
>TRBV10-3|.|TRBJ1-1|TRBD1
TGTGCCATAGCAGGGGGTACCGGCACTGAAGCTTTCTTT
CAIAGGTGTEAFF
>TRBV18|.|TRBJ1-2|.
TGTGCCAGCTCACCAGCGGTCAACAGTTACGGGATCTATGGCTACACCTTC
CASSPAVNSYGIYGYTF
>TRBV6-5|once|TRBJ1-1|.
TGTGCCAGCAGTCGAGACTTCGAGCTGGCTGAAGCTTTCTTT
CASSRDFELAEAFF
>TRBV7-9|.|TRBJ1-4|TRBD1
TGTGCCAGCAGCTCAGACAGGGGCTCCGGAGAAAAACTGTTTTTT
CASSSDRGSGEKLFF
>TRBV5-1|.|TRBJ1-2|.
TGCGCCAGCAGCCGCCCCGGGAAGAGTGGCTACACCTTC
CASSRPGKSGYTF
>TRBV10-3|few|TRBJ1-4|.
TGTGCCATCAGTGAGTCCGGGGCAACTAATGAAAAACTGTTTTTT
CAISESGATNEKLFF
>TRBV20-1|.|TRBJ2-7|TRBD2
TGCAGTGCTAGTGGGACAACTAGCGGGGGATCCTACGAGCAGTACTTC
CSASGTTSGGSYEQYF
>TRBV4-1|.|TRBJ2-5|TRBD1
TGCGCCAGCAGCCGTGGACAGGGTCCGGCAGAGACCCAGTACTTC
CASSRGQGPAETQYF
>TRBV9|.|TRBJ2-3|TRBD1
TGTGCCAGCAGCCAAACCGGGACAGGGAGAGATACGCAGTATTTT
CASSQTGTGRDTQYF
>TRBV7-2|.|TRBJ1-4|.
TGTGCCAGCAGCTTGACACCGACAACTAATGAAAAACTGTTTTTT
CASSLTPTTNEKLFF
>TRBV9|.|TRBJ2-1|.
TGTGCCAGCAGCGTATCTGGCTCCCCATACAATGAGCAGTTCTTC
CASSVSGSPYNEQFF
>TRBV3-1/TRBV3-2|.|TRBJ2-3|.
TGTGCCAGCAGCCCGAGGGATACGCAGTATTTT
CASSPRDTQYF
>TRBV28|.|TRBJ2-5|.
TGTGCCAGCAGTGCTGCCCTAGCGCTCCAAGAGACCCAGTACTTC
CASSAALALQETQYF
>TRBV5-1|.|TRBJ1-3|.
TGCGCCAGCAGCTTGGCTCAGTCCTCTGGAAACACCATATATTTT
CASSLAQSSGNTIYF